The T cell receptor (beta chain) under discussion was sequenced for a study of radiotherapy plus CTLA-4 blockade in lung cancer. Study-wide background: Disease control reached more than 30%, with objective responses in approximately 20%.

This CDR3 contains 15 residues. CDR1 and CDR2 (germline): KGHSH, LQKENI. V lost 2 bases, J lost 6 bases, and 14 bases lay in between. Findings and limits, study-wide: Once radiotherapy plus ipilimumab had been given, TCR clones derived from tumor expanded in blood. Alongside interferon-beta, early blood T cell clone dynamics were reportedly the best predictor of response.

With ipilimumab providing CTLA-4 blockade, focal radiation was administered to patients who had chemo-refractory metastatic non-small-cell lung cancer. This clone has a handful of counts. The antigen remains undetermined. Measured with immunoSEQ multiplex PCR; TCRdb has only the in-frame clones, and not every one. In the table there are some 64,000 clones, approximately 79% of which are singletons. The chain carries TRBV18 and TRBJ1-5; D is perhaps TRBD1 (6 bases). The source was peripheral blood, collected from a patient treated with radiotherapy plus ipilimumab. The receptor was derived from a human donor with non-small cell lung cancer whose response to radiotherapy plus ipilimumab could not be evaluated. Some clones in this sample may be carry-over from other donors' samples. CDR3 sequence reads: CASSPEAGVTQPQHF. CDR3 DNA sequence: TGTGCCAGCTCACCAGAGGCAGGGGTAACTCAGCCCCAGCATTTT.